The entry below gives a single T cell receptor beta chain sequence along with its context. Some clones are missing from TCRdb's copy, which holds only in-frame ones; the method was immunoSEQ multiplex PCR. Among about 160,000 clones listed, about 92% were seen once. The data stem from a study of blood T cell repertoires in COVID-19. The germline V and J ends were trimmed by 0 bases and 8 bases, with 5 bases remaining between them. This CDR3 region has 12 residues. The germline gives CDR1 SEHNR, CDR2 FQNEAQ (reference sequence). The V call is TRBV7-9, the J call TRBJ2-1, with D tentatively TRBD2 (5 bases). The clonotype originates from a man aged 30 to 45 with COVID-19, enrolled during active disease. The sample comprised peripheral blood. In DNA, the CDR3 is TGTGCCAGCAGCTTAGCGAGGGATGAGCAGTTCTTC. As protein: CASSLARDEQFF.